This T cell receptor beta chain was recovered during a study of cytomegalovirus exposure and HLA in healthy donors. General observations from the study: While the bulk of TCR sequences proved rare, some public TCRs turned up in many donors. Association of a missense DCLRE1C variant with TCR beta V- and J-gene trimming was reported in a later analysis.

This clone came up a few times. The antigen is undetermined. The V end was cut by 5 bases, the J end by 1 base, with 4 bases between. The V gene's germline CDR1 is SGHVS and CDR2 FNYEAQ. This CDR3 spans 12 amino acids. Amplification used 60 Vbeta primers and 13 Jbeta primers. Measured with immunoSEQ multiplex PCR; TCRdb has only the in-frame clones, and not every one. The sample shows 250,000 to 350,000 clones, around 86% of them seen only once. The gene calls are TRBV7-6 and TRBJ2-3; D not certain. The TCR originated in a man aged 35 to 55 in good health and CMV-seropositive. The sequenced material came from PBMCs. CDR3 coding DNA: TGTGCCAGCAGCCCCGGCACAGATACGCAGTATTTT. The encoded protein is CASSPGTDTQYF.